The subject of this entry is one T cell receptor beta chain. Sampling of each donor yielded at least one pre-ART PBMC sample and at least two post-ART PBMC samples. Each participant with HIV received care in the United States. V lost 0 bases to trimming and J lost 2 bases; unmatched junction nucleotides: 5. From germline, CDR1 is LNHNV and CDR2 YYDKDF (reference sequence). This CDR3 is built from 17 residues. This sample was taken from a study of long-term antiretroviral therapy in people with HIV. Overall study context: A decade or so separates the oldest specimens from the later 2015 immediate-ART recommendation.

Run at survey level, the immunoSEQ assay was version v3.0. In sequencing, 40,000-50,000 T-cell genomes per sample were targeted. Profiling relied on immunoSEQ multiplex PCR, and the TCRdb table lists in-frame clones only, not all of them. This table holds around 29,000 clones, nearly 90% found once. The sequencing used unsorted PBMCs, collected 1.1 years after starting antiretroviral therapy. The chain links TRBV15 to TRBJ1-5, with 9 bases identical to TRBD1. The origin of this receptor is a man between 18 and 35 years old with HIV. The CDR3 DNA reads as TGTGCCACCAGCAGAGATGGGAGGACAGGGGGCAATCAGCCCCAGCATTTT. Translation gives CATSRDGRTGGNQPQHF.